Listed below are T cell receptor beta chains from one sample, sequenced in a study of T cells in Graves' hyperthyroidism and ophthalmopathy. TCRdb passed the multiplex PCR reads through MiXCR, listing each CDR3 protein once. The sample includes a few hundred thousand distinct CDR3 sequences, more than 15% seen only once; the top ten take 2.5% to 4%. Sequences were obtained from blood. The origin of the receptors is a woman aged 35 to 49 with Graves' ophthalmopathy. Both conserved end residues are part of each CDR3. A D gene is named only where the DNA matches it firmly. Some rows have no size entry. The others give once, few or many, or a class for an expanded clone.

cdr3_nt cdr3_aa v_call clone_size j_call d_call cdr3_length
TGCAGTGCTAGAGGCAGGGGGCATAGAGATACGCAGTATTTT CSARGRGHRDTQYF TRBV20-1 many TRBJ2-3 TRBD1 14
TGCAGCGTTGTTGGGGGCATGAACACTGAAGCTTTCTTT CSVVGGMNTEAFF TRBV29-1 many TRBJ1-1 - 13
TGTGCCAGCAGCCCCGCCCCCTCTAGGACTATGCCCACAGATACGCAGTATTTT CASSPAPSRTMPTDTQYF TRBV11-2 many TRBJ2-3 - 18
TGTGCCAGCAACGACATGGGGGAGACCCAGTACTTC CASNDMGETQYF TRBV28 few TRBJ2-5 - 12
TGTGCCAGCAGTTACTCGATGGGGGGGGCTTCTAACTATGGCTACACCTTC CASSYSMGGASNYGYTF TRBV6-5 many TRBJ1-2 - 17
TGCGCCAGCAGATATGACAGGGGCCCAACTAATGAAAAACTGTTTTTT CASRYDRGPTNEKLFF TRBV5-1 many TRBJ1-4 TRBD1 16
TGTGCCAGCAGTGCGGGGTACTATGGCTACACCTTC CASSAGYYGYTF TRBV6-1 many TRBJ1-2 - 12
TGTGCCAGCATTTCCGAAGCTACCTACGAGCAGTACTTC CASISEATYEQYF TRBV28 many TRBJ2-7 - 13
TGTGCCAGCAGTTTCTTTGGGACTAGCGGAAGAGATACGCAGTATTTT CASSFFGTSGRDTQYF TRBV28 many TRBJ2-3 TRBD2 16
TGCAGTGCTAGTGGGCGGGGGACGAGCTCCTACAATGAGCAGTTCTTC CSASGRGTSSYNEQFF TRBV20-1 - TRBJ2-1 TRBD2 16
TGTGCCAGCAGCTTACGCGGGACAGGGGACTATGGCTACACCTTC CASSLRGTGDYGYTF TRBV11-1 many TRBJ1-2 TRBD1 15
TGCAGCGTTGTGGGACTATCCTACTCCTACAATGAGCAGTTCTTC CSVVGLSYSYNEQFF TRBV29-1 many TRBJ2-1 TRBD2 15
TGTGCCTGGAGTGGACAGCCGAACACTGAAGCTTTCTTT CAWSGQPNTEAFF TRBV30 few TRBJ1-1 - 13
TGTGCCAGCAAACGAGGGGACAGTGCCGGGGAGCTGTTTTTT CASKRGDSAGELFF TRBV6-1 - TRBJ2-2 TRBD1 14
TGTGCCAGCTCACCAGCAGGAAGGAACACTGAAGCTTTCTTT CASSPAGRNTEAFF TRBV18 many TRBJ1-1 - 14
TGTGCCAGCAGCTTAAAACAGGGGTTCCACGAGCAGTACTTC CASSLKQGFHEQYF TRBV7-2 - TRBJ2-7 TRBD1 14
TGTGCCAGCAGTCTACCGAGGGACCAGGGGAACACAGATACGCAGTATTTT CASSLPRDQGNTDTQYF TRBV6-1 few TRBJ2-3 - 17
TGTGCCTGGAGTATCCCGCGGGAGCAGTTCTTC CAWSIPREQFF TRBV30 many TRBJ2-1 - 11
TGTGCCAGCAGCTCAGATCCTATATTCAGCGGGAGGGCCTCCTACAATGAGCAGTTCTTC CASSSDPIFSGRASYNEQFF TRBV11-2 - TRBJ2-1 TRBD2 20
TGTGCCAGCAGCCCGGGGACAGGGGTACTAGCGGGTCCGAGCTCCTACGAGCAGTACTTC CASSPGTGVLAGPSSYEQYF TRBV13 - TRBJ2-7 - 20
TGTGCCAGCAGTTATTCCTCTAGCGGGAGGGGGAATGAGCAGTTCTTC CASSYSSSGRGNEQFF TRBV6-1 few TRBJ2-1 TRBD2 16
TGTGCCAGCAGAGAAAACAGGGAGGGGGGAAATCAGCCCCAGCATTTT CASRENREGGNQPQHF TRBV6-1 once TRBJ1-5 - 16
TGTGCCAGCAGCCCAAACCTAGCGGGAGGGGCCTACGAGCAGTACTTC CASSPNLAGGAYEQYF TRBV6-1 many TRBJ2-7 TRBD2 16
TGTGCCAGCAGCCCGACAGGGGCGAACACCGGGGAGCTGTTTTTT CASSPTGANTGELFF TRBV12-3/TRBV12-4 many TRBJ2-2 TRBD1 15
TGTGCCAGCAGCACGACAGTCTACGAGCAGTACTTC CASSTTVYEQYF TRBV7-9 many TRBJ2-7 - 12
TGTGCCAGCAGCGAGGGGCCCTCGGGGCCCTACGAGCAGTACTTC CASSEGPSGPYEQYF TRBV9 few TRBJ2-7 - 15
TGTGCCAGCAGTAAGGGAGCGGGGCTGCCGTACGAGCAGTACTTC CASSKGAGLPYEQYF TRBV28 - TRBJ2-7 TRBD2 15
TGTGCCAGCAGGATACCCTTACTAGCCGGCGATGAGCAGTTCTTC CASRIPLLAGDEQFF TRBV2 many TRBJ2-1 - 15
TGTGCCAGCACCCTTAGCGGGGGGAGCACAGATACGCAGTATTTT CASTLSGGSTDTQYF TRBV27 many TRBJ2-3 TRBD2 15
TGTGCCAGCAGTTTAGGCGACAGGGGACTCGGGGCCAACGTCCTGACTTTC CASSLGDRGLGANVLTF TRBV12-3/TRBV12-4 - TRBJ2-6 TRBD1 17
TGTGCCATCGGACAGGGGGCCATAGATACGCAGTATTTT CAIGQGAIDTQYF TRBV13 - TRBJ2-3 TRBD1 13
TGTGCCAGCAGACTTCGACGGTATAGCAATCAGCCCCAGCATTTT CASRLRRYSNQPQHF TRBV28 - TRBJ1-5 - 15
TGTGCCAGCAGCACCTCGGTGGCGAATGAGCAGTTCTTC CASSTSVANEQFF TRBV7-2 - TRBJ2-1 - 13
TGTGCCAGTCAACCGCAGGGGGGCTCCTACGAGCAGTACTTC CASQPQGGSYEQYF TRBV19 few TRBJ2-7 - 14
TGTGCCAGCAGCCGGGACAGGGGGCTGGAGACCCAGTACTTC CASSRDRGLETQYF TRBV11-2 many TRBJ2-5 TRBD1 14
TGCAGTGCTAGAGATTTCGGGGGTGATCAGCCCCAGCATTTT CSARDFGGDQPQHF TRBV20-1 many TRBJ1-5 - 14
TGTGCCAGCAGCGGACAGGGAAGTTCACCCCTCCACTTT CASSGQGSSPLHF TRBV2 many TRBJ1-6 TRBD1 13
TGTGCCAGCAGGCAGGGGAGAAACACTGAAGCTTTCTTT CASRQGRNTEAFF TRBV6-1 few TRBJ1-1 - 13
TGCGCCAGCAACCTTAGACAGGGGACTGAAGCTTTCTTT CASNLRQGTEAFF TRBV10-2 many TRBJ1-1 TRBD1 13
TGTGCCATCAGTGAGAGGGCGCCTGGGGCCAACGTCCTGACTTTC CAISERAPGANVLTF TRBV10-3 - TRBJ2-6 - 15
TGTGCCAGCAGCTCCGGCCGGGACAGCAGCATGATCTACGAGCAGTACTTC CASSSGRDSSMIYEQYF TRBV11-2 many TRBJ2-7 TRBD1 17
TGTGCCACCAGCATTGACAGGCTGCGCAATCAGCCCCAGCATTTT CATSIDRLRNQPQHF TRBV15 few TRBJ1-5 - 15
TGTGCCAGCAGCTTGGGACAGGCTGGATCACCCCTCCACTTT CASSLGQAGSPLHF TRBV5-6 - TRBJ1-6 - 14
TGCGCCAGCAGCTTGGGGGGGAATTCCCCTCAAGAGACCCAGTACTTC CASSLGGNSPQETQYF TRBV5-1 few TRBJ2-5 - 16
TGCAGCGTTGAAGCAACCGGGACTAGCGGGAGTTTCACCTACAATGAGCAGTTCTTC CSVEATGTSGSFTYNEQFF TRBV29-1 - TRBJ2-1 TRBD2 19
TGTGCCAGCAGTTACTCTGGGGTCGGGGAGCTGTTTTTT CASSYSGVGELFF TRBV6-6 many TRBJ2-2 - 13
TGTGCCAGCAGCTTAGCGGCCAGCTCCTACAATGAGCAGTTCTTC CASSLAASSYNEQFF TRBV7-9 many TRBJ2-1 - 15
TGTGCCAGCAGTTTATCCGGGACTAGCATTCAAGAGACCCAGTACTTC CASSLSGTSIQETQYF TRBV27 few TRBJ2-5 TRBD2 16
TGTGCCAGCAGTGAATTGGGGGGACAGTCCTCTGGGGCCAACGTCCTGACTTTC CASSELGGQSSGANVLTF TRBV2 few TRBJ2-6 - 18
TGTGCCAGCAGCTTGGACCCGCTGGCGGCGGGTAGCAAGACCCAGTACTTC CASSLDPLAAGSKTQYF TRBV5-4 - TRBJ2-5 - 17
TGTGCCAGCAGCCAACAGGTACAATGGGGCCCCCAGCATTTT CASSQQVQWGPQHF TRBV3-1 few TRBJ1-5 - 14
TGCAGCGTAGAGGACCCCCGCTATGAAAAACTGTTTTTT CSVEDPRYEKLFF TRBV29-1 - TRBJ1-4 - 13
TGTGCCAGCAGCTTAGACGGGACACAGATCTACGAGCAGTACTTC CASSLDGTQIYEQYF TRBV7-2 many TRBJ2-7 - 15
TGTGCCAGCAGCCCTCTGGAGGGAGCTATGGCTTACACCTTC CASSPLEGAMAYTF TRBV7-8 - TRBJ1-2 - 14
TGTGCCAGCAGCCAAGGTACATACGAGCAGTACTTC CASSQGTYEQYF TRBV3-1 many TRBJ2-7 - 12
TGTGCCAGCAGACCGGGACAGGGACAGAGCACTGAAGCTTTCTTT CASRPGQGQSTEAFF TRBV2 many TRBJ1-1 TRBD1 15
TGTGCCAGCAGCTTCACGGTCGAAGAGACCCAGTACTTC CASSFTVEETQYF TRBV5-5 many TRBJ2-5 - 13
TGTGCCAGTAGTATAGCGAGCGGGGGAGACTTCACAGATACGCAGTATTTT CASSIASGGDFTDTQYF TRBV19 - TRBJ2-3 TRBD2 17
TGTGCCAGCAGCCTGGGGGATGCGCACACCGGGGAGCTGTTTTTT CASSLGDAHTGELFF TRBV3-1 many TRBJ2-2 - 15
TGCGCCACCTTACCCCCTCCGGACACTGAAGCTTTCTTT CATLPPPDTEAFF TRBV10-2 many TRBJ1-1 - 13